Listed below are T cell receptor beta chains from one sample, sequenced in a study of T cell responses to AZD1222 COVID-19 vaccine. TCRdb's table, derived via immunoSEQ multiplex PCR, lists solely in-frame clones and lacks some. The table shows roughly 100,000 clones, with about 87% occurring only once. Sequencing used peripheral blood, obtained on day 0 of AZD1222 vaccination. The receptor source for this set is an adult in good health. Each CDR3 is given with its conserved first and last residue. The order of the fields is J gene, V gene, D gene, CDR3 protein. The D gene is left open where the match is weak.

j_call: TRBJ2-5
v_call: TRBV5-1
d_call: .
cdr3_aa: CASSLGGTAKETQYF

j_call: TRBJ2-7
v_call: TRBV19
d_call: .
cdr3_aa: CASSMGDYEQYF

j_call: TRBJ2-7
v_call: TRBV5-1
d_call: .
cdr3_aa: CASSLRDSYEQYF

j_call: TRBJ1-5
v_call: TRBV4-3
d_call: .
cdr3_aa: CASSQRTVSNQPQHF

j_call: TRBJ2-1
v_call: TRBV19
d_call: .
cdr3_aa: CASRTGGTGNEQFF

j_call: TRBJ2-3
v_call: TRBV6-5
d_call: .
cdr3_aa: CASSSAQAGGLDTQYF

j_call: TRBJ1-2
v_call: TRBV30
d_call: .
cdr3_aa: CAKRHYGYTF

j_call: TRBJ1-1
v_call: TRBV6-5
d_call: .
cdr3_aa: CASRPGQPNTEAFF

j_call: TRBJ1-5
v_call: TRBV19
d_call: TRBD1
cdr3_aa: CATQTGGNQPQHF

j_call: TRBJ1-2
v_call: TRBV12-3/TRBV12-4
d_call: .
cdr3_aa: CASGPDPNYGYTF

j_call: TRBJ2-7
v_call: TRBV6-5
d_call: TRBD1
cdr3_aa: CASSYDLWTGYYEQYF

j_call: TRBJ1-2
v_call: TRBV6-1
d_call: .
cdr3_aa: CASSELYGYTF

j_call: TRBJ1-3
v_call: TRBV7-9
d_call: .
cdr3_aa: CASSPQISGNTIYF

j_call: TRBJ1-1
v_call: TRBV12-3/TRBV12-4
d_call: .
cdr3_aa: CASSLSGSTEAFF

j_call: TRBJ1-2
v_call: TRBV3-1/TRBV3-2
d_call: .
cdr3_aa: CASSSDRRDYGYTF

j_call: TRBJ2-7
v_call: TRBV7-9
d_call: .
cdr3_aa: CASSLVSYEQYF

j_call: TRBJ1-5
v_call: TRBV19
d_call: .
cdr3_aa: CATLGVRGVGNQPQHF

j_call: TRBJ1-2
v_call: TRBV7-2
d_call: .
cdr3_aa: CASSLREKNYGYTF

j_call: TRBJ1-2
v_call: TRBV23-1
d_call: TRBD1
cdr3_aa: CASSDPGGPRYGYTF

j_call: TRBJ1-5
v_call: TRBV18
d_call: .
cdr3_aa: CASSPQGDHQPQHF

j_call: TRBJ2-3
v_call: TRBV6-4
d_call: .
cdr3_aa: CASSDGVEGTDTQYF

j_call: TRBJ1-5
v_call: TRBV5-1
d_call: .
cdr3_aa: CASSLEPNQPQHF

j_call: TRBJ2-2
v_call: TRBV4-3
d_call: .
cdr3_aa: CASSPNPGPNTGELFF

j_call: TRBJ2-7
v_call: TRBV29-1
d_call: .
cdr3_aa: CSVETADYEQYF

j_call: TRBJ1-4
v_call: TRBV5-1
d_call: .
cdr3_aa: CASSSNLGLRDEKLFF

j_call: TRBJ2-1
v_call: TRBV27
d_call: TRBD1
cdr3_aa: CASSFSGTGVRGEQFF

j_call: TRBJ1-2
v_call: TRBV12-5
d_call: .
cdr3_aa: CASGLGLPRGEDYTF

j_call: TRBJ2-5
v_call: TRBV9
d_call: .
cdr3_aa: CASSALPVQWETQYF

j_call: TRBJ2-1
v_call: TRBV24-1
d_call: TRBD1
cdr3_aa: CATSEGTGGYNEQFF

j_call: TRBJ1-3
v_call: TRBV13
d_call: .
cdr3_aa: CASSLKGRGNTIYF

j_call: TRBJ1-4
v_call: TRBV4-3
d_call: .
cdr3_aa: CASSQDHGATNEKLFF

j_call: TRBJ2-1
v_call: TRBV4-1
d_call: .
cdr3_aa: CASSQEYNEQFF

j_call: TRBJ2-2
v_call: TRBV10-1
d_call: .
cdr3_aa: CASSESIKQGAPGELFF

j_call: TRBJ1-4
v_call: TRBV15
d_call: .
cdr3_aa: CATSRDPTGKLFF

j_call: TRBJ1-5
v_call: TRBV18
d_call: TRBD1
cdr3_aa: CASSPSGQGSNQPQHF